This entry lists 17 T cell receptor beta chains sequenced from one sample in a study of T cell responses to AZD1222 COVID-19 vaccine. Clones were sequenced by immunoSEQ multiplex PCR, and TCRdb holds only the in-frame ones, with some missing. The data show around 96,000 clones, just over 85% seen once. Material: peripheral blood, obtained 28 days after the second AZD1222 dose. The receptors were sampled from an adult who received the AZD1222 COVID-19 vaccine.

This chain uses TRBV2 with TRBJ2-5; TRBD1 might be the D (5 bases). The CDR3 totals 11 residues. The V gene lost 8 bases and the J gene lost 5 bases, with 9 bases spanning the gap. CDR1 is SNHLY, CDR2 FYNNEI, per germline. In DNA form, the CDR3 reads TGTGCCAGCGGAAGACAGGAGACCCAGTACTTC. Translating it yields CASGRQETQYF.

The gene calls are TRBV21-1 and TRBJ2-7. TRBV21-1 is tagged as a pseudogene. This CDR3 is built from 11 residues. CDR3 residues: CASSKGIVGYF. In DNA form, the CDR3 reads TGTGCCAGCAGCAAAGGGATCGTAGGGTACTTC.

This chain connects TRBV5-1 to TRBJ2-1; possible D gene TRBD2, 5 bases. Germline V lookup: CDR1 SGHRS, CDR2 YFSETQ. The CDR3 consists of 13 residues. V lost 0 bases to trimming and J lost 8 bases, with 9 bases between them. The chain's CDR3 is CASSLAYSDEQFF. The DNA of the CDR3 is TGCGCCAGCAGCTTGGCCTATAGCGATGAGCAGTTCTTC.

This clone was observed once. The chain joins TRBV27 to TRBJ2-2; D ambiguous. The CDR3 totals 13 residues. Germline CDR1 is MNHEY and CDR2 is SMNVEV (reference sequence). V lost 3 bases to trimming and J lost 2 bases, with 4 bases between them. CDR3 residues: CASSFYNTGELFF. Written as DNA, the CDR3 is TGTGCCAGCAGTTTTTACAACACCGGGGAGCTGTTTTTT.

The chain couples TRBV24-1 to TRBJ2-5, with 12 bases that match TRBD1. The V segment lost 2 bases and the J segment 5 bases; nucleotides outside the gene matches: 8. The CDR3 spans 17 residues. CDR1 and CDR2 from the germline V gene are KGHDR and SFDVKD. In nucleotides, the CDR3 is TGTGCCACCAGTGATTCGTTGGGACAGGGGGCGTTGGAGACCCAGTACTTC. It translates to CATSDSLGQGALETQYF.

The rearrangement uses TRBV12-3 or TRBV12-4 and TRBJ1-2; 9 bases align to TRBD1. Losses at the gene ends were 6 bases for V and 5 bases for J; bases not matched to a gene: 4. CDR3 length equals 13 residues. CDR3 sequence: CASRGTGWYGYTF. CDR3 in DNA: TGTGCCAGCAGGGGGACAGGGTGGTATGGCTACACCTTC.

Many counts were recorded for this clone. V gene TRBV15 combines with J gene TRBJ1-4, with unresolved D. The CDR3 is made up of 14 amino acids. The V and J ends lost 5 bases and 0 bases respectively, with 7 bases between them. Germline V gives CDR1 LNHNV, CDR2 YYDKDF (reference sequence). The CDR3 loop reads CATSPRPTNEKLFF. The CDR3 bases are TGTGCCACCAGCCCTAGGCCAACTAATGAAAAACTGTTTTTT.

The chain combines TRBV19 with TRBJ1-1, with a possible D match to TRBD1 (6 bases). The V end was cut by 7 bases, the J end by 11 bases, with 20 bases between. The CDR3 is 13 amino acids. The germline gives CDR1 LNHDA, CDR2 SQIVND (reference sequence). The CDR3 bases are TGTGCCAGTACCCCCAACAGGGAGAGACCCGCTTTCTTT. Translated: CASTPNRERPAFF.

The chain joins TRBV6-1 to TRBJ2-1; D might be TRBD2 (5 bases). V lost 2 bases and J lost 8, with 16 bases in between. The CDR3 loop spans 15 amino acids. Germline values: CDR1 MNHNS, CDR2 SASEGT. The CDR3 DNA reads as TGTGCCAGCAGTGAACCCCGAGGTAGCGTGGATGAGCAGTTCTTC. Translated: CASSEPRGSVDEQFF.

This clone was counted between two and nine times. The gene calls are TRBV25-1 and TRBJ1-2; 9 bases align to TRBD1. The CDR3 totals 14 residues. With V trimmed by 3 bases and J by 5 bases, 4 bases remained unmatched. Germline CDR1 and CDR2: MGHDK and SYGVNS. The CDR3 DNA reads TGTGCCAGCAGTGAGGTGGGACAGGGATATGGCTACACCTTC. It is translated as CASSEVGQGYGYTF.

The V gene is TRBV18, the J gene TRBJ2-3; the D is unclear. The CDR3 runs to 14 residues. V was cut by 2 bases and J by 2 bases, with 8 bases left in between. From germline, CDR1 is KGHSH and CDR2 LQKENI. CDR3 loop: CASSPAVTTDTQYF. The CDR3 DNA is TGTGCCAGCTCACCAGCGGTTACCACAGATACGCAGTATTTT.

The rearrangement links TRBV29-1 to TRBJ2-1; 7 positions agree with TRBD1. After removal of 7 bases from V and 7 bases from J, the junction contained 7 bases not matched to a gene. Germline loops: CDR1 SQVTM, CDR2 ANQGSEA. This CDR3 has 12 amino acids. CDR3 protein: CSGGTAGNEQFF. In DNA, the CDR3 is TGCAGCGGTGGGACAGCCGGAAATGAGCAGTTCTTC.

This clone showed up just once. For the CDR3, the DNA is TGTGCCAGCAGTGCGGGGCAGACACAAAACATTCAGTACTTC. Translated: CASSAGQTQNIQYF. The rearrangement links TRBV27 to TRBJ2-4; maybe TRBD2 (6 bases). The CDR3 loop spans 14 amino acids. Germline CDR1 MNHEY, CDR2 SMNVEV (reference sequence). V lost 5 bases to trimming and J lost 5 bases, with 13 bases between them.

The chain employs TRBV7-8 and TRBJ2-7, with 7 bases fitting TRBD2. Trimming removed 1 base from V and 3 bases from J; junction bases left unmatched: 9. The CDR3 spans 16 residues. The germline V gene has CDR1 SGHVS and CDR2 FQNEAQ. CDR3 protein: CASSLGLWGGDYEQYF. Here the CDR3 DNA reads TGTGCCAGCAGCTTAGGGCTCTGGGGAGGGGACTACGAGCAGTACTTC. The variable domain in full, with the rest retrieved from reference TRBV7-8 and TRBJ2-7, is GAGVSQSPRYKVAKRGQDVALRCDPISGHVSLFWYQQALGQGPEFLTYFQNEAQLDKSGLPSDRFFAERPEGSVSTLKIQRTQQEDSAVYLCASSLGLWGGDYEQYFGPGTRLTVT.

J is TRBJ2-3 and V is TRBV25-1; D may be TRBD2 (5 bases). Trimming took off 4 bases at V and 3 bases at J, with 11 bases between the two ends. The CDR3 is 14 amino acids. The germline CDR1 and CDR2 sequences are MGHDK and SYGVNS. The CDR3 coding sequence is TGTGCCAGCAGTGCACCCACTAGTACAGATACGCAGTATTTT. This codes for CASSAPTSTDTQYF.

The chain is built from TRBV9 and TRBJ2-3; 13 positions agree with TRBD2. This CDR3 has 15 amino acids. V shed 3 bases, J shed 6 bases, and the junction held 4 bases outside the gene matches. CDR1 and CDR2 from the germline V gene are SGDLS and YYNGEE. Written as DNA, the CDR3 is TGTGCCAGCAGCGCCCTGACTAGCGGGGGGGATACGCAGTATTTT. Translated: CASSALTSGGDTQYF.

J is TRBJ2-1 and V is TRBV19, with D unresolved. The CDR3 runs to 14 residues. Trimming left V 5 bases short and J 4 bases short, with 12 bases between. In germline, CDR1 is LNHDA, CDR2 SQIVND (reference sequence). The CDR3: CASSPRTLYNEQFF. CDR3 DNA sequence: TGTGCCAGTAGTCCACGCACATTATACAATGAGCAGTTCTTC.